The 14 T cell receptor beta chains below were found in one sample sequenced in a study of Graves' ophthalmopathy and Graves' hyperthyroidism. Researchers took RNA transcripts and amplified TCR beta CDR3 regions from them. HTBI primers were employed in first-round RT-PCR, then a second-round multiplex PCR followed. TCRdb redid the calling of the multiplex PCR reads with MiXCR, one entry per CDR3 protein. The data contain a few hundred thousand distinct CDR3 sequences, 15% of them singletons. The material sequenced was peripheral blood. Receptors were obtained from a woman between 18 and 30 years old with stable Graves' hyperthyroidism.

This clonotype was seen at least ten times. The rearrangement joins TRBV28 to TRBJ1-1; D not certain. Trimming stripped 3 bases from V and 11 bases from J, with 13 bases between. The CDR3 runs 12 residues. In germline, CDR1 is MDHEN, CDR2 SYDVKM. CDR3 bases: TGTGCCAGCAGTTTTCAGACCCCCGTGGCTTTCTTT. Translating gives CASSFQTPVAFF.

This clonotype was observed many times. For the CDR3, the DNA is TGCGCCAGCAGAGACAGGAGAGACACCGGGGAGCTGTTTTTT. Translation gives CASRDRRDTGELFF. V usage is TRBV5-1 and J usage is TRBJ2-2; possible D gene TRBD1, 6 bases. Germline V gene lookup returns CDR1 SGHRS and CDR2 YFSETQ. The V end lost 5 bases, the J end lost 3 bases, and 11 bases lay between the germline ends. The CDR3 is 14 residues long.

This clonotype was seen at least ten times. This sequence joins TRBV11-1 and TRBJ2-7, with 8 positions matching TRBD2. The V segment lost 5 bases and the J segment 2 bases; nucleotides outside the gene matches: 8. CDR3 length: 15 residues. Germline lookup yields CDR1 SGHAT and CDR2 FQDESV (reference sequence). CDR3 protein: CASSPRWRGAYEQYF. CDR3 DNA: TGTGCCAGCAGCCCCCGTTGGCGGGGGGCCTACGAGCAGTACTTC.

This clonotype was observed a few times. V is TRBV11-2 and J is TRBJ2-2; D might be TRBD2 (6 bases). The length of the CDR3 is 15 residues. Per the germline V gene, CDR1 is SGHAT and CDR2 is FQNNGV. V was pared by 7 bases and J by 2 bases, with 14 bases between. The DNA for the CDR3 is TGTGCCAGCACCACGAGGGAGGTTAACACCGGGGAGCTGTTTTTT. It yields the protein CASTTREVNTGELFF.

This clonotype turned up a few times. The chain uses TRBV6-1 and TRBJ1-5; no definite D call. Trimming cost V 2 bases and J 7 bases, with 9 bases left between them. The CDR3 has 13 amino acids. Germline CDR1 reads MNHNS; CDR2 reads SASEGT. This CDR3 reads CASSELGPQPQHF. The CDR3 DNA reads TGTGCCAGCAGTGAACTGGGTCCCCAGCCCCAGCATTTT.

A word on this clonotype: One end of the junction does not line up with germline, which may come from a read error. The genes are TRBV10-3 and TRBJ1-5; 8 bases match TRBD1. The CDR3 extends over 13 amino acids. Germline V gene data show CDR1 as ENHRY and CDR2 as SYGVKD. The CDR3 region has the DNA TGTACCATCAGTATGACAGGGGATCAGCCCCAGCATTTT. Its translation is CTISMTGDQPQHF.

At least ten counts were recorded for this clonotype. The CDR3 loop reads CASRWDLGETQYF. CDR3 nucleotide sequence: TGTGCCAGCAGATGGGACTTAGGGGAGACCCAGTACTTC. J is TRBJ2-5 and V is TRBV7-9; D may be TRBD2 (6 bases). The CDR3 totals 13 residues. CDR1 is SEHNR and CDR2 is FQNEAQ in the germline V gene (reference sequence). V dropped 6 bases and J dropped 5 bases, with 13 bases sitting between them.

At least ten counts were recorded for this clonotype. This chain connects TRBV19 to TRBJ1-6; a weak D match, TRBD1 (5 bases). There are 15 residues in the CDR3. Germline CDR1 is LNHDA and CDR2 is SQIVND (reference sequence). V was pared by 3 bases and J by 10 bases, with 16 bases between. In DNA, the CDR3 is TGTGCCAGTAGTATCATCGCAGGGTCGGAGTCACCCCTCCACTTT. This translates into CASSIIAGSESPLHF.

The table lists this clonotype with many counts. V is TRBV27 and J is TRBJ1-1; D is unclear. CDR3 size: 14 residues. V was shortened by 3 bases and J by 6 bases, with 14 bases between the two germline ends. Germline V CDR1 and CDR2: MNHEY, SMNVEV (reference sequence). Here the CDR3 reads CASSFRRERAEAFF. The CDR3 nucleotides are TGTGCCAGCAGTTTTCGGCGCGAGAGGGCTGAAGCTTTCTTT.

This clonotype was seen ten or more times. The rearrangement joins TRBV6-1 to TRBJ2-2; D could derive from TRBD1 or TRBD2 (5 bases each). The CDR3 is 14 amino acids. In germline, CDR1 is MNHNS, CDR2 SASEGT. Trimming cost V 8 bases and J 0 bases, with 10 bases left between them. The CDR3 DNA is TGTGCCAGCCGGGGCGGTGCGAACACCGGGGAGCTGTTTTTT. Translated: CASRGGANTGELFF.

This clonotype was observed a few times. CDR3 sequence (DNA): TGTGCCAGCTCACCGGGGGGACAGGGTTACGAGCAGTACTTC. It encodes CASSPGGQGYEQYF. The genes are TRBV18 and TRBJ2-7, with 9 bases identical to TRBD1. This CDR3 contains 14 residues. Germline-derived CDR1 and CDR2 are KGHSH and LQKENI. The V gene end was trimmed by 3 bases and the J gene end by 4 bases; junction bases not matched to a gene: 4.

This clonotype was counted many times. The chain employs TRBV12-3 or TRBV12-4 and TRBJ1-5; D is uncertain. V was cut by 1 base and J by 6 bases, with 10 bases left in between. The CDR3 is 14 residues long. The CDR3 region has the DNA TGTGCCAGCAGTTTAGGGGCAGGACTTCAGCCCCAGCATTTT. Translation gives CASSLGAGLQPQHF.

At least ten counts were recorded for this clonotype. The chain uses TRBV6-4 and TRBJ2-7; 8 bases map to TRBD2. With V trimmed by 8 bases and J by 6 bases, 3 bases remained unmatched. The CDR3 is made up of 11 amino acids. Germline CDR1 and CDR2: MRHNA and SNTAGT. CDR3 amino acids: CASGLAFEQYF. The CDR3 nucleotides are TGTGCCAGCGGACTAGCTTTCGAGCAGTACTTC.

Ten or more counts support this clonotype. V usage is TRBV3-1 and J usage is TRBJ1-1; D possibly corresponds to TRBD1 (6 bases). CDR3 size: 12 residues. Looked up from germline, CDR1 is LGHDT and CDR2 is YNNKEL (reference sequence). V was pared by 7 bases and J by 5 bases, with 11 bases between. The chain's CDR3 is CASTVGTTEAFF. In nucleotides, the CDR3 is TGTGCCAGCACCGTCGGGACAACTGAAGCTTTCTTT.